A selection of T cell receptor beta chains follows, all from one sample in a study of blood T cell repertoires in COVID-19. Using immunoSEQ multiplex PCR, the repertoire was profiled, and TCRdb retains in-frame clones only, with some absent. In the table there are around 150,000 clones, under 85% of which are singletons. Input material: peripheral blood. The receptors come from a man in his fifties or sixties with active or convalescent COVID-19. Both conserved end residues are part of each CDR3. D genes are given only for firm matches. Size is stated for part of the rows, as once, few or many counts, or as a class when the clone is expanded.

v_gene: TRBV7-9
abundance: -
j_gene: TRBJ1-1
d_gene: -
CDR3nt: TGTGCTGGGGGGGCAACGAACACTGAAGCTTTCTTT
CDR3aa: CAGGATNTEAFF

v_gene: TRBV19
abundance: -
j_gene: TRBJ2-1
d_gene: TRBD1
CDR3nt: TGTGCCAGTAGCAGACAGGGGTACAATGAGCAGTTCTTC
CDR3aa: CASSRQGYNEQFF

v_gene: TRBV19
abundance: -
j_gene: TRBJ2-1
d_gene: -
CDR3nt: TGTGCCACCATATGGGGGGTCGAGCAGTTCTTC
CDR3aa: CATIWGVEQFF

v_gene: TRBV19
abundance: -
j_gene: TRBJ2-3
d_gene: TRBD2
CDR3nt: TGTGCCAGTAGTATAGGGACTAGCGGGGCCACAGATACGCAGTATTTT
CDR3aa: CASSIGTSGATDTQYF

v_gene: TRBV4-1
abundance: -
j_gene: TRBJ1-1
d_gene: -
CDR3nt: TGCGCCAGCAGCCAACCTGACAGGCTGAACACTGAAGCTTTCTTT
CDR3aa: CASSQPDRLNTEAFF

v_gene: TRBV7-9
abundance: few
j_gene: TRBJ2-5
d_gene: -
CDR3nt: TGTGCCAGCAGTCGTATATGGGGACGGGAGCGCGAGACCCAGTACTTC
CDR3aa: CASSRIWGRERETQYF

v_gene: TRBV24-1
abundance: -
j_gene: TRBJ2-3
d_gene: TRBD1
CDR3nt: TGTGCCACCAGTGATTTCGGACAGGGGCACAGCACAGATACGCAGTATTTT
CDR3aa: CATSDFGQGHSTDTQYF

v_gene: TRBV28
abundance: once
j_gene: TRBJ1-5
d_gene: -
CDR3nt: TGTGCCAGCAGCCTTGGGGGGGGACGACAGCCCCAGCATTTT
CDR3aa: CASSLGGGRQPQHF

v_gene: TRBV4-2
abundance: -
j_gene: TRBJ1-5
d_gene: -
CDR3nt: TGTGCCAGCAGCCAAGATCCGGGAAAGGGTCAGCCCCAGCATTTT
CDR3aa: CASSQDPGKGQPQHF

v_gene: TRBV5-4
abundance: -
j_gene: TRBJ2-1
d_gene: TRBD2
CDR3nt: TGTGCCAGCAGCATGGGACTAGCGGGAGGCAATGAGCAGTTCTTC
CDR3aa: CASSMGLAGGNEQFF

v_gene: TRBV4-2
abundance: few
j_gene: TRBJ1-3
d_gene: TRBD1
CDR3nt: TGTGCCAGCAGCCAAGATAGGGGGCCTGGAAACACCATATATTTT
CDR3aa: CASSQDRGPGNTIYF

v_gene: TRBV19
abundance: -
j_gene: TRBJ1-6
d_gene: -
CDR3nt: TGTGCCAGTAGTGCCCGGAGGATAACAGGGAATTCACCCCTCCACTTT
CDR3aa: CASSARRITGNSPLHF

v_gene: TRBV5-1
abundance: -
j_gene: TRBJ2-7
d_gene: -
CDR3nt: TGCGCCAGCAGCTGGGGGGCTAGCGGTTCCTACGAGCAGTACTTC
CDR3aa: CASSWGASGSYEQYF

v_gene: TRBV29-1
abundance: -
j_gene: TRBJ2-7
d_gene: TRBD2
CDR3nt: TGCAGCGTGGGGACTAGCGGCCCCTACGAGCAGTACTTC
CDR3aa: CSVGTSGPYEQYF

v_gene: TRBV7-8
abundance: -
j_gene: TRBJ2-4
d_gene: TRBD1
CDR3nt: TGTGCCAGCAGCCACTCCCAGGGGGCATTTGGCATTCAGTACTTC
CDR3aa: CASSHSQGAFGIQYF

v_gene: TRBV5-1
abundance: -
j_gene: TRBJ2-3
d_gene: -
CDR3nt: TGCGCCAGCACTCCCAGATTCAGTTCTAGCACAGATACGCAGTATTTT
CDR3aa: CASTPRFSSSTDTQYF

v_gene: TRBV28
abundance: -
j_gene: TRBJ2-5
d_gene: TRBD2
CDR3nt: TGTGCCAGCAGTCTAAGCGGGAGGGTTGGGGAGACCCAGTACTTC
CDR3aa: CASSLSGRVGETQYF

v_gene: TRBV12-3/TRBV12-4
abundance: -
j_gene: TRBJ2-7
d_gene: TRBD2
CDR3nt: TGTGCCAGCAGTTTGGGGACTAGCGGGCCCCAGTACTTC
CDR3aa: CASSLGTSGPQYF

v_gene: TRBV18
abundance: -
j_gene: TRBJ1-6
d_gene: -
CDR3nt: TGTGCCAGCTCACCTAGCGTAACCCAGGATTCACCCCTCCACTTT
CDR3aa: CASSPSVTQDSPLHF

v_gene: TRBV7-9
abundance: -
j_gene: TRBJ2-1
d_gene: -
CDR3nt: TGTGCCAGCTTAGACCCAACTAAGCTTAATGAGCAGTTCTTC
CDR3aa: CASLDPTKLNEQFF

v_gene: TRBV27
abundance: -
j_gene: TRBJ2-7
d_gene: TRBD2
CDR3nt: TGTGCCAGCAGAAGGTTCGGGACTAGCGGGAGGTCAACCTACGAGCAGTACTTC
CDR3aa: CASRRFGTSGRSTYEQYF

v_gene: TRBV5-1
abundance: once
j_gene: TRBJ1-5
d_gene: -
CDR3nt: TGCGCCAGCAGCTTGGGGACAGTTTACAATCAGCCCCAGCATTTT
CDR3aa: CASSLGTVYNQPQHF

v_gene: TRBV30
abundance: few
j_gene: TRBJ1-1
d_gene: TRBD1
CDR3nt: TGTGCCTGGGGCAGGGGGCTGAACACTGAAGCTTTCTTT
CDR3aa: CAWGRGLNTEAFF

v_gene: TRBV5-1
abundance: -
j_gene: TRBJ1-2
d_gene: TRBD1
CDR3nt: TGCGCCAGCAGCTTGCGACAGGGGTACATAGGAACGGGCTACACCTTC
CDR3aa: CASSLRQGYIGTGYTF

v_gene: TRBV3-1/TRBV3-2
abundance: -
j_gene: TRBJ2-7
d_gene: TRBD2
CDR3nt: TGTGCCAGCAGCCAAACTAGCGGAATTTTTAACGAGCAGTACTTC
CDR3aa: CASSQTSGIFNEQYF

v_gene: TRBV5-1
abundance: -
j_gene: TRBJ2-7
d_gene: TRBD2
CDR3nt: TGCGCCAGCAGCTTGTCAGCGGGAGTCAACGAGCAGTACTTC
CDR3aa: CASSLSAGVNEQYF

v_gene: TRBV6-5
abundance: -
j_gene: TRBJ2-4
d_gene: TRBD1
CDR3nt: TGTGCCAGCACCACAGGGAGACAGGGCGACATTCAGTACTTC
CDR3aa: CASTTGRQGDIQYF

v_gene: TRBV19
abundance: -
j_gene: TRBJ1-5
d_gene: TRBD1
CDR3nt: TGTGCCAGTAGTTCCTACAGGGGGCTTCAGCCCCAGCATTTT
CDR3aa: CASSSYRGLQPQHF

v_gene: TRBV27
abundance: -
j_gene: TRBJ1-2
d_gene: -
CDR3nt: TGTGCCAGCAGTTGGGCAGCTAACTATGGCTACACCTTC
CDR3aa: CASSWAANYGYTF